This T cell receptor beta chain was recorded in a study of blood T cell repertoires in COVID-19 (dated by TCRdb to 2018 to 2020). Context from the whole study: The collaborator samples originated in the United States, Italy and Spain and spanned the acute and convalescent phases of COVID-19. HLA class I and class II types, where available, came from metadata supplied by the sample provider rather than from assay-based typing. The sample metadata nearly always contained a de-identified subject ID, COVID-19 status, age in years and sex. The repertoires were released in a freely available public database meant as a resource for research on the immune response to SARS-CoV-2. The material from the prospective study consisted of cDNA or gDNA derived from T cells, B-cell-depleted T cells, or PBMCs. The dataset comprised deeply sampled blood TCRbeta repertoires from subjects exposed to, actively infected with, or recovered from COVID-19. Samples were obtained from the ongoing ImmuneRACE study (first 160 participants) and from roughly 1,300 subjects provided by 6 global collaborators.

Participants in the prospective study were aged 18 to 89 years, lived in 20 to 25 United States geographic areas, and enrolled through a virtual design. In the prospective study, cohorts were assigned on the basis of participant-reported clinical history obtained from a screening survey and a study questionnaire. In the prospective study, whole blood, serum and a nasopharyngeal or oropharyngeal swab were collected from each participant by mobile phlebotomists. Additional blood draws and questionnaires over an approximately two-month period could optionally be provided by prospective study participants. Before DNA extraction, prospective study blood samples were shipped either frozen or at room temperature. Note on this clone: There is no known antigen for this receptor. There are no base qualities to consult, and no much larger clone falls within one base. Other DNA sequences of this sample code for an identical CDR3.

TCRbeta CDR3 regions were amplified from genomic DNA using the immunoSEQ Assay, a bias-controlled multiplex PCR. Per the source publication's procedure: Nucleated cell counts per sample were estimated from amplification of reference gene primers within the assay. Sequence reads were collapsed and filtered to measure the absolute abundance of every unique TCRbeta CDR3 rearrangement. For each sample, productive Simpson clonality was calculated by taking the square root of Simpson's diversity index across productive rearrangements. In its TCRdb copy, this immuneACCESS table keeps in-frame sequences only and misses some clones. Where compared with another copy, unresolved V genes explain less than half of these, and the others have no known cause. The V and J calls and the clone size are those of that table, but D and trimming were determined from the DNA. The table for this sample lists under 200,000 clones; more than 65% of them were counted only once. The ten largest clones add up to about 5.8% of the sample.

What the study reported, not specific to this receptor: The quantity of clinical and demographic metadata differed by source and by participant and was supplied without curation.

Sequences SGHRS (CDR1) and YFSETQ (CDR2) are obtained from the germline V gene. Trimming removed 0 bases from V and 4 bases from J, leaving 8 bases between the germline ends. Measured from the cysteine to the phenylalanine, the CDR3 is 14 residues long. Only the CDR3 DNA stays, 42 bases, in frame from base 1. Sequenced sample: PBMCs or T cells enriched from blood (not recorded which). The rearranged segments are TRBV5-1 and TRBJ1-5, with the D gene too uncertain to name. The sequence came from a middle-aged woman with acute COVID-19. The CDR3 region reads CASSLEGGNQPQHF. The bases read TGCGCCAGCAGCTTGGAAGGAGGAAATCAGCCCCAGCATTTT.